This T cell receptor beta chain was captured in a study of T cells in Graves' hyperthyroidism and ophthalmopathy. Regarding this clonotype: With a much larger clone just one base away, this may be a read error.

CDR3 length equals 15 residues. Trimming pared 5 bases from V and 3 bases from J, leaving 17 bases between. The germline gives CDR1 SGHTA, CDR2 FQGNSA. Amplified TCR beta CDR3 regions came from RNA transcripts. When the TCR CDR3 underwent first-round RT-PCR, the HTBI primer set was used. MiXCR, applied by TCRdb to the multiplex PCR reads, yields one record per CDR3 protein. The profile shows 410,000 or so distinct CDR3 sequences, under 15% of them singletons. This clonotype was sampled from a man younger than 35 with Graves' ophthalmopathy. Sequenced material: blood. The chain uses TRBV7-2 and TRBJ2-7, with D perhaps given as TRBD1 or TRBD2 (5 bases each). Here the CDR3 reads CASSRGIGVGYEQYF. CDR3 sequence (DNA): TGTGCCAGCAGCCGGGGCATAGGGGTAGGCTACGAGCAGTACTTC.